Here is one TCR beta chain with its context. The CDR3 has 16 residues. Trimming left V 4 bases short and J 0 bases short, with 16 bases between. In germline, CDR1 is SQVTM, CDR2 ANQGSEA. This sample was taken from a study of CD8 T cells in Susac syndrome. The RNA, about 0.45 to 1 ug, was put through reverse transcription using random hexamers. TCRdb recomputed calls from the immunoSEQ multiplex PCR reads with MiXCR, one row per CDR3 protein. The sample contains about 130,000 distinct CDR3 sequences, 90% to 95% of which appear only once. This sequence joins TRBV29-1 and TRBJ1-5; D is uncertain. The clonotype comes from a human donor in good health. Input material: CD4+ T cells from PBMCs. The CDR3 DNA follows: TGCAGCGTTGGATCCGGATACGGTAATAGCAATCAGCCCCAGCATTTT. Translating it yields CSVGSGYGNSNQPQHF.